This is a list of T cell receptor beta chains from one sample in a study of monozygotic twins with cystic fibrosis. Sequenced by immunoSEQ multiplex PCR; TCRdb stores in-frame clones only, minus some. Of approximately 33,000 clones listed, roughly 84% are singletons. Material: blood. These TCRs come from a girl aged 2-10 years with cystic fibrosis. Both conserved end residues are part of each CDR3. Each record gives: clone size, V gene, J gene, D gene, CDR3 DNA, CDR3 protein. The D gene is left open where the match is weak. Size tells how often a clone was seen (once, few, many) or the class of an expanded clone, and some rows leave it out.

-,TRBV4-1,TRBJ2-3,-,TGCGCCAGCAGCCAAGAGGGTCCCAGAGGAGATACGCAGTATTTT,CASSQEGPRGDTQYF
-,TRBV5-4,TRBJ2-7,-,TGTGCCAGCAGCTTGGTCGGCACGAGGGAGCAGTACTTC,CASSLVGTREQYF
-,TRBV11-2,TRBJ2-5,-,TGTGCCAGCAGCTTGTTGGAGACCCAGTACTTC,CASSLLETQYF
-,TRBV5-6,TRBJ2-7,TRBD1,TGTGCCAGCTCCCGAACAGGGGGTGCCCCCTCCTACGAGCAGTACTTC,CASSRTGGAPSYEQYF
few,TRBV9,TRBJ2-1,TRBD2,TGTGCCAGCAGCGTAGGACTAGCGGGGGGTGACAATGAGCAGTTCTTC,CASSVGLAGGDNEQFF
-,TRBV29-1,TRBJ2-7,TRBD1,TGCAGCGCCCAGGGGACCGACAGGGGGAAGTACTTC,CSAQGTDRGKYF
-,TRBV7-8,TRBJ2-7,-,TGTGCCAGCAGACCTGACAGAGGCGAGCAGTACTTC,CASRPDRGEQYF
-,TRBV6-1,TRBJ1-5,-,TGTGCCAGCAGTGAAGGGGTAGGGGGCAATCAGCCCCAGCATTTT,CASSEGVGGNQPQHF
-,TRBV7-2,TRBJ1-3,-,TGTGCCAGCAGCTTTTTTGGGAGTGTGGACCCGGCAGGAAACACCATATATTTT,CASSFFGSVDPAGNTIYF
-,TRBV21-1,TRBJ2-7,-,TGTGCCAGCAGCAAATACGAGCAGTACTTC,CASSKYEQYF
-,TRBV5-4,TRBJ2-2,-,TGTGCCAGCAGCTTAGGGGGGTTGGGCACCGGGGAGCTGTTTTTT,CASSLGGLGTGELFF
-,TRBV5-6,TRBJ2-5,TRBD2,TGTGCCAGCAGCGGGGGAGGGCTGGAGACCCAGTACTTC,CASSGGGLETQYF
-,TRBV30,TRBJ2-1,TRBD1,TGTGCCTGGAGTTTGTCATCCACAGGGGACAATGAGCAGTTCTTC,CAWSLSSTGDNEQFF
-,TRBV21-1,TRBJ2-7,-,TGTGCCAGCAGCACCCCGGGACAGGGCCCCTACGAGCAGTACTTC,CASSTPGQGPYEQYF
once,TRBV7-2,TRBJ2-7,-,TGTGCCAGCAGCTTAAATATGGCCGAGCAGTACTTC,CASSLNMAEQYF
-,TRBV5-1,TRBJ2-7,TRBD2,TGCGCCAGCAGTCTCAGACTAGCGGGGACTACCTACGAGCAGTACTTC,CASSLRLAGTTYEQYF
-,TRBV5-6,TRBJ2-7,-,TGTGCCAGCAGCTTGGCCTATGGGACGGATGCTCGGGAGCAGTACTTC,CASSLAYGTDAREQYF
-,TRBV29-1,TRBJ2-2,TRBD1,TGCAGCGTAGGGACAGGGGCGAACACCGGGGAGCTGTTTTTT,CSVGTGANTGELFF
few,TRBV7-8,TRBJ1-4,TRBD1,TGTGCCAGCAGCTTAGCGGTCGGGACAGGAGAAGAAAAACTGTTTTTT,CASSLAVGTGEEKLFF
-,TRBV4-3,TRBJ1-3,-,TGCGCCAGCAGCCAAGGCCCCAGAGGATCTGGAAACACCATATATTTT,CASSQGPRGSGNTIYF
-,TRBV29-1,TRBJ2-1,-,TGCAGCGTTGCTACCGACAGTTACAATGAGCAGTTCTTC,CSVATDSYNEQFF
-,TRBV30,TRBJ1-1,-,TGTGCCTGGAGTGAATCCCTCGGCGCTGAAGCTTTCTTT,CAWSESLGAEAFF
-,TRBV4-1,TRBJ1-1,-,TGCGCCAGCAGATCGGGGGGAAACACTGAAGCTTTCTTT,CASRSGGNTEAFF
-,TRBV4-1,TRBJ2-6,-,TGCGCCAGCAGTCGACGACAGACCTCTGGGGCCAACGTCCTGACTTTC,CASSRRQTSGANVLTF
once,TRBV5-4,TRBJ2-7,-,TGTGCCAGCAGCCCAGAAAGCTCCTACGAGCAGTACTTC,CASSPESSYEQYF
-,TRBV20-1,TRBJ2-1,-,TGCAGCGTCACCTACAATGAGCAGTTCTTC,CSVTYNEQFF
-,TRBV7-6,TRBJ1-4,-,TGTGCCAGCAGCTTAGGCGGGACTTTCGGGTCTAATGAAAAACTGTTTTTT,CASSLGGTFGSNEKLFF
once,TRBV2,TRBJ2-4,TRBD2,TGTGCCAGCACGAATCTAGCGGAGGCCAAAAACATTCAGTACTTC,CASTNLAEAKNIQYF
-,TRBV18,TRBJ1-1,TRBD1,TGTGCCAGCTCACCAAGACAGGGAATGGGGACAATGAAGGCTTTCTTT,CASSPRQGMGTMKAFF
-,TRBV7-8,TRBJ2-6,-,TGTGCCAGCAGCTTATTGGGGGCGCTGATAGGGGCCAACGTCCTGACTTTC,CASSLLGALIGANVLTF
-,TRBV4-1,TRBJ2-1,TRBD2,TGCGCCAGCAGCCGTCTTACTAGCGGGGGGGCCGACTACAATGAGCAGTTCTTC,CASSRLTSGGADYNEQFF
-,TRBV25-1,TRBJ1-1,-,TGTGCCAGCAGTGTCAGGGTCGGGGTGAGGACTGAAGCTTTCTTT,CASSVRVGVRTEAFF
few,TRBV5-6,TRBJ1-5,-,TGTGCCAGCAGCTTTGCTAGCAATCAGCCCCAGCATTTT,CASSFASNQPQHF
few,TRBV11-2,TRBJ2-2,-,TGTGCCAGCAGCCCTTCTTTGGGGGAGCTGTTTTTT,CASSPSLGELFF
-,TRBV4-1,TRBJ2-1,-,TGCGCCAGCAGCCAAGTTCGAGCCATTGAGCAGTTCTTC,CASSQVRAIEQFF
-,TRBV23-1,TRBJ2-2,-,TGCGCCAGCAGTCAGGGGGAGCTGTTTTTT,CASSQGELFF
-,TRBV9,TRBJ1-1,-,TGTGCCAGCAGCCCCACCGGGGTTACTTCTGAAGCTTTCTTT,CASSPTGVTSEAFF
-,TRBV21-1,TRBJ1-5,-,TGTGCCAGCAGCAAAGCCCGAAAGAGGGAGGGCGGGGATCAGCCCCAGCATTTT,CASSKARKREGGDQPQHF
-,TRBV6-6,TRBJ1-2,-,TGTGCCAGCAGTTACTCCGGGGTGGACTATGGCTACACCTTC,CASSYSGVDYGYTF